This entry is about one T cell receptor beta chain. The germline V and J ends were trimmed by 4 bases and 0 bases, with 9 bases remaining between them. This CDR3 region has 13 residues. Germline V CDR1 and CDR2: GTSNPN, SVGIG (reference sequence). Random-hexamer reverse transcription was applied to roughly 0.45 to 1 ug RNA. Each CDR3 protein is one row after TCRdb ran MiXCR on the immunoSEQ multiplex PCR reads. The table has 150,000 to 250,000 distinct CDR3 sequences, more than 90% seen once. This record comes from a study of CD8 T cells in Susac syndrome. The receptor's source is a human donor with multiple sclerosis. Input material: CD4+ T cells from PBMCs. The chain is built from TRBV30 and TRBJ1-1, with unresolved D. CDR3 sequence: CAWTPLLNTEAFF. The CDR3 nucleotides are TGTGCCTGGACGCCCCTACTGAACACTGAAGCTTTCTTT.